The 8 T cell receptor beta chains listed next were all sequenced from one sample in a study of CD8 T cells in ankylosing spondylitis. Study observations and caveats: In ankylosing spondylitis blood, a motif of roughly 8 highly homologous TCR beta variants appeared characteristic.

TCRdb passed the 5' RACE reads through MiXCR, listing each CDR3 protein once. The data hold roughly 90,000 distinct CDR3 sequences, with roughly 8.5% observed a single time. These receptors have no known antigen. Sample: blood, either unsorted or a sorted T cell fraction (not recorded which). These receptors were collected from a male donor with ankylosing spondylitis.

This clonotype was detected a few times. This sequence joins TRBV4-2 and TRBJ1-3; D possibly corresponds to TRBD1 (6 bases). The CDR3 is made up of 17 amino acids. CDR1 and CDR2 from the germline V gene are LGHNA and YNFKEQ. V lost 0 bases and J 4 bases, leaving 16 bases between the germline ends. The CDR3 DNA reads TGTGCCAGCAGCCAAGATCCTTCGGGGGGGCCGGGAAACACCATATATTTT. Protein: CASSQDPSGGPGNTIYF.

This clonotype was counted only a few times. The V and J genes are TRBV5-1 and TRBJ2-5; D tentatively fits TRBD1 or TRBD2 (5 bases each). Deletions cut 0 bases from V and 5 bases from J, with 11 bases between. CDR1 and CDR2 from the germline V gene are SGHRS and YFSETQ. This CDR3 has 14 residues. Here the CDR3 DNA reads TGCGCCAGCAGCTTGGCGGGACCCCTGGAGACCCAGTACTTC. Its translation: CASSLAGPLETQYF.

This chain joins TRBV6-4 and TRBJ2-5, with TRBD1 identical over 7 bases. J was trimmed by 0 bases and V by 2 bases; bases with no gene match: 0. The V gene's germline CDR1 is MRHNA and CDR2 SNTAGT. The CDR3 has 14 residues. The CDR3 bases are TGTGCCAGCAGTGACGGACAGGACCAAGAGACCCAGTACTTC. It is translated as CASSDGQDQETQYF.

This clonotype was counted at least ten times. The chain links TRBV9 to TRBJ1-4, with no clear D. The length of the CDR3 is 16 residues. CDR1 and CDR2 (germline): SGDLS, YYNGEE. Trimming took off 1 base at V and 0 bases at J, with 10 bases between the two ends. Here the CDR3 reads CASSVLGESTNEKLFF. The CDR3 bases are TGTGCCAGCAGCGTACTCGGGGAATCAACTAATGAAAAACTGTTTTTT.

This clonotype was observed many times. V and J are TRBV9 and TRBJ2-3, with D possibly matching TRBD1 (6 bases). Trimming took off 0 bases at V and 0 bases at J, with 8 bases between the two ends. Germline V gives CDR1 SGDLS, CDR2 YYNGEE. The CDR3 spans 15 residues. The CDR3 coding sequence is TGTGCCAGCAGCGTAGGGACAGCTAGCACAGATACGCAGTATTTT. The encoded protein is CASSVGTASTDTQYF.

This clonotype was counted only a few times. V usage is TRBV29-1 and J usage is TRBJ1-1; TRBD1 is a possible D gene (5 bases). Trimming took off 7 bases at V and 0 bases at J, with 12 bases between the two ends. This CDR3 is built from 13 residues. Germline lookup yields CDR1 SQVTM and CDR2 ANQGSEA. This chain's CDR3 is CSDRGAMNTEAFF. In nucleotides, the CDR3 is TGCAGCGATCGAGGGGCTATGAACACTGAAGCTTTCTTT.

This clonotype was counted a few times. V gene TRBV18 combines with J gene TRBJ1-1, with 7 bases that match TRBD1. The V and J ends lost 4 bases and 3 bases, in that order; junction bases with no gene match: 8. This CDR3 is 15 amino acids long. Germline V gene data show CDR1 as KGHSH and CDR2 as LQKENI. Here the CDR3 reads CASSLGQAPDTEAFF. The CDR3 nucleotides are TGTGCCAGCTCACTAGGACAGGCCCCCGACACTGAAGCTTTCTTT.

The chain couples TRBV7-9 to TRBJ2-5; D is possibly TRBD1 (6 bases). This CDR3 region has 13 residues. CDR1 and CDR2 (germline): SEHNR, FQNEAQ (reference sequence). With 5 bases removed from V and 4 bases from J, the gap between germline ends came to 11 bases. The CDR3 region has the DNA TGTGCCAGCAGCCACACAGGGAGAGAGACCCAGTACTTC. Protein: CASSHTGRETQYF.